This record looks at one TCR beta chain sequence and its context. This record comes from a study of cytomegalovirus exposure and HLA in healthy donors. PCR involved 60 Vbeta and 13 Jbeta primers. Data came from immunoSEQ multiplex PCR; TCRdb stores just in-frame clones and leaves some out. The profile covers some 130,000 clones, with approximately 79% appearing a single time and around 6.3% taken by the ten largest. CDR1 is LGHNA, CDR2 YNFKEQ, per germline. The trim removed 3 bases at V and 2 bases at J, leaving 7 bases unmatched. The CDR3 has 16 amino acids. The sequenced material came from PBMCs. The receptor was derived from a man in his forties in good health and CMV-seropositive. The V gene is TRBV4-2, the J gene TRBJ1-2; 9 positions match TRBD1. The CDR3 nucleotides read TGTGCCAGCAGCCATGGGGGGACAGGGCGGAACTATGGCTACACCTTC. Translation: CASSHGGTGRNYGYTF.